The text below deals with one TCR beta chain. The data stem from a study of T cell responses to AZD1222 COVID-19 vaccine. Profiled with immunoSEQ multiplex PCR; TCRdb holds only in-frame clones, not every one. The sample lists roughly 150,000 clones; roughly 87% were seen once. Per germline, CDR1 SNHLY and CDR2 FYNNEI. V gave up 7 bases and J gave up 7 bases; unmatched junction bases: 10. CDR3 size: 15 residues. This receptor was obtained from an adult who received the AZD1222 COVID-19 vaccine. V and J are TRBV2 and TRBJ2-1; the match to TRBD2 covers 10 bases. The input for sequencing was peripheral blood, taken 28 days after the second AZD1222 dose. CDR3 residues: CASNQLRTSGNEQFF. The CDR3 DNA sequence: TGTGCCAGCAACCAACTAAGGACTAGCGGTAATGAGCAGTTCTTC.